Described below is a single TCR beta chain sequence and its context. It lacks a known antigen. The germline V gene (reference sequence) sets CDR1 to MNHEY and CDR2 to SMNVEV. The CDR3 measures 13 amino acids from cysteine to phenylalanine. No nucleotide data were recorded. This sample was taken from a study of monozygotic twins with inflammatory bowel disease (dated by TCRdb to between 2017 and 2020). About the investigation overall: A total of approximately 28 monozygotic twin pairs were included in the full study, comprising nine German pairs (four IBD-concordant, five IBD-discordant) and 19 IBD-discordant Danish pairs. Each individual had, on average, about 151 000 unique TCRalpha sequences and 181 000 unique TCRbeta sequences available for analysis. Disease-associated traits were sought mainly through comparisons between IBD patients and their genetically identical healthy co-twins within discordant pairs. The paper's findings and limits, for the study overall: IBD patients had lower TCRbeta repertoire diversity, measured by the inverse Simpson index, than their healthy co-twins. Compared with healthy twins, IBD patients had fewer clonotypes in common with other individuals, a difference most pronounced in patients showing signs of disease activity. No single strong signal or clonotype linked to IBD turned up in the results, so the idea that one exists was not supported. The analysis was unable to tell different T cell subtypes apart. Repertoire similarity did not differ between concordant and discordant twins, possibly due to limited statistical power. Differing immunosuppressive treatments among patients may have added background noise and inter-individual variability to the repertoires.

Library preparation used 5' RACE. Each TCR library was prepared from 3,000 to 4,000 ng of total RNA. For each sample, cDNA synthesis was carried out in eight separate reactions using SMARTScribe reverse transcriptase. During cDNA synthesis, template switching introduced unique molecular identifiers that contained a 6-nucleotide sample barcode. TCRalpha and TCRbeta cDNA was amplified in two nested PCRs of around 15 and 10 cycles, and bead purification was carried out after each PCR. Before amplification, the cDNA was both treated with uracil DNA-glycosylase and purified with the QIAquick PCR purification kit. In the second PCR, Illumina TruSeq-compatible adapters and sample-specific barcodes were added. TapeStation and Qubit were used to check library quality and concentration, and around 5 ng of each library went into the pool. The pooled libraries were sequenced with 2 x 100 bp reads and custom sequencing primers on an Illumina HiSeq2500 single-index Rapid Run. The study's processing was this. MiGEC version 1.2.6 was used for UMI-based consensus assembly, which corrected PCR and sequencing errors. MiXCR version 2.1.1 was used to carry out V(D)J alignment, clonotype assembly and CDR3 extraction. Gene usage, clonotype sharing and MAIT/NKT TCR abundance were normalised by analysing the top 1000, 10 000 and 20 000 clonotypes per sample. After downsampling to 27 000 UMIs, diversity was calculated as the inverse Simpson index using the vegan R package. Paired Mann-Whitney U tests were applied to discordant twin pairs, with Benjamini-Hochberg correction for multiple testing. Once TCRdb had reprocessed the reads, it stored one entry per CDR3 protein sequence and supplied no DNA. TCRdb's processing, not the authors' own work, is the source of the V and J calls. The table held for this sample gives fewer than 400,000 distinct CDR3 sequences. 5% to 6% of the sample goes to the ten largest clones.

From each donor, a roughly 2.5 ml peripheral blood sample was collected into PAXgene tubes and stored at -80 degrees C. Total RNA was isolated from whole blood with the PAXgene blood miRNA kit on an automated QIAcube, without T cell sorting. Deep TCRalpha and TCRbeta repertoire profiling with unique molecular barcoding was performed on peripheral blood of monozygotic twin pairs concordant or discordant for inflammatory bowel disease. Smoking habits were recorded for all twin pairs, and individuals were classified as current, former or never smokers. This receptor was obtained from a human donor with ulcerative colitis or Crohn's disease, or a healthy co-twin of an affected twin (not recorded which). The chain is assembled from TRBV27 and TRBJ1-4; TCRdb selects TRBD1, and the lack of DNA leaves this call unchecked. Input material: blood. The CDR3 amino acid sequence is: CASSFHRDEKLFF.